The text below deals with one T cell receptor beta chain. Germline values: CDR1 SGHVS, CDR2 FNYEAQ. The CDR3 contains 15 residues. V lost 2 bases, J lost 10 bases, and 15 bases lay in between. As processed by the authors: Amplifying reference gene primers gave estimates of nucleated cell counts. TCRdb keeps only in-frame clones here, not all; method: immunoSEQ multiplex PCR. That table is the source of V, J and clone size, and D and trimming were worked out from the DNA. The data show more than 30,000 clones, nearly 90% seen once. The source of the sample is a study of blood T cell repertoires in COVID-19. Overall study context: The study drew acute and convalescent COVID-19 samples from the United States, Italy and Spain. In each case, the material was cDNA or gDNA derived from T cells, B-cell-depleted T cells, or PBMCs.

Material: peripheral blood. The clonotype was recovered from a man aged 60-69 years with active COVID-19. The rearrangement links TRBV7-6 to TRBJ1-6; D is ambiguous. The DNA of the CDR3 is TGTGCCAGCAGCTTATCATCCGGGGAGGGATCACCCCTCCACTTT. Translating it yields CASSLSSGEGSPLHF.